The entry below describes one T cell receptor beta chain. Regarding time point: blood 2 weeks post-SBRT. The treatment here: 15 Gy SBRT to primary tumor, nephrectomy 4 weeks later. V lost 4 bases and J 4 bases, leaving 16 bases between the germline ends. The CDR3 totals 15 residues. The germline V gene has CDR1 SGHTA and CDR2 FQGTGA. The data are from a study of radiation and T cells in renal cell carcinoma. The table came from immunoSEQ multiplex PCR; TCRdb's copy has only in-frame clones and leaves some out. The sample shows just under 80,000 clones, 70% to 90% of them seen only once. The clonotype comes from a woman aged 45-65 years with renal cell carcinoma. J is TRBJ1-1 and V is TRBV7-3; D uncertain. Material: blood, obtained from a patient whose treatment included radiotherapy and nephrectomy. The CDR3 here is CASSSLGEPGTEAFF. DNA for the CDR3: TGTGCCAGCAGCTCCCTGGGCGAACCGGGCACTGAAGCTTTCTTT. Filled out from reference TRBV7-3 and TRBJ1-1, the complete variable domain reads GAGVSQTPSNKVTEKGKYVELRCDPISGHTALYWYRQSLGQGPEFLIYFQGTGAADDSGLPNDRFFAVRPEGSVSTLKIQRTERGDSAVYLCASSSLGEPGTEAFFGQGTRLTVV.